This section outlines one T cell receptor (beta chain) sequence together with its context. This clone's antigen is unknown. No base qualities exist here, and no much larger clone lies one base off it. The donors belonged to the validation cohort of about 110 subjects, which was separate from the 666-subject first cohort. These data belong to a study of cytomegalovirus exposure and HLA in healthy donors (dated by TCRdb to the late 2010s). Broadly, across the study: A later analysis indicated that the 120 or so validation repertoires were generated on the platform also employed for the approximately 700 repertoires of the first cohort. The study combined high-throughput TCR immunosequencing, statistical association of individual TCRs with disease status, and machine learning to predict cytomegalovirus infection status. In addition to the first cohort of 500 to 850 subjects, a separate validation cohort of 130 or so different subjects was used. The study aimed to test whether cataloging public T cell receptors could reveal signatures of past pathogen exposure. Findings and caveats that apply to the study as a whole: Of the cluster scores, roughly 93% were above 0 in a later analysis, which found that TCRs clustered in the first cohort also tended to co-occur in the 90 to 150 validation repertoires. Most TCR sequences were observed very rarely across donors, whereas some public TCRs were present in many individuals. The classifier was reported to diagnose cytomegalovirus status with high specificity and sensitivity in both the original and validation cohorts. In the study, around 160 TCR beta chains were listed as associated with cytomegalovirus. According to the authors, the approach could potentially be generalized to other disease states and immunological phenotypes. All 120 or so repertoires were used to score co-occurrence in the validation cohort in a later analysis, because that analysis had no HLA typing for the cohort. A few of the identified cytomegalovirus-associated TCR beta chains were confirmed in vitro to be specific for cytomegalovirus antigens.

Relative to germline, V is missing 0 bases and J is missing 2 bases, with 5 bases of the junction outside any gene match. Looking up the germline V gene (reference sequence) yields CDR1 SGHNT and CDR2 YYREEE. Including cysteine and phenylalanine, the CDR3 has 15 amino acids. The entry retains the CDR3 DNA only, 45 bases that are in frame from base 1. Libraries were constructed by the immunoSEQ multiplex PCR assay. The original methods were these. A statistical classification framework was developed to diagnose cytomegalovirus status using the catalog of TCR beta chain sequences. What TCRdb holds here is the immuneACCESS table cut down to in-frame rearrangements. Part of the clones is not present; checked against another copy, under half of the missing clones reflect an unresolved V gene, and the others are unexplained. The V and J calls and clone size come from that table; D and trimming were worked out from the DNA. This sample has approximately 140,000 clones in its table, and roughly 81% of those were observed once. The top ten clones comprise about 1.5% of the sample.

The clonotype originates from a woman aged 25 to 39 in good health and CMV-seronegative. This receptor chain uses TRBV5-4 and TRBJ2-7; 7 of the junction bases match TRBD1. Sequences were obtained from PBMCs. Here the CDR3 is given as CASSLGSQGTYEQYF. Here is the DNA: TGTGCCAGCAGCTTGGGATCACAGGGGACCTACGAGCAGTACTTC.